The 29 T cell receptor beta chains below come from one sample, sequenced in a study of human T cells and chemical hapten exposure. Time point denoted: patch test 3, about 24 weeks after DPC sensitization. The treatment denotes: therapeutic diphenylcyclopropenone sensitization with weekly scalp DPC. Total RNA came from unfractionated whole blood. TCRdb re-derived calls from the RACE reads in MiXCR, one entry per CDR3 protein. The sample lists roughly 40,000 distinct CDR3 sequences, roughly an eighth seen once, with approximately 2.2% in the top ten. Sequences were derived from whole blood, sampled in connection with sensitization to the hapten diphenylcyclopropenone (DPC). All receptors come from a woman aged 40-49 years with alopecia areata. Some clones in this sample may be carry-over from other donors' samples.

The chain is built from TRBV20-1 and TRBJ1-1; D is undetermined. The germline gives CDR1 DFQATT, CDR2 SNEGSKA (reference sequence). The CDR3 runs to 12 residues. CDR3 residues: CSVYRMNTEAFF. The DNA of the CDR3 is TGCAGCGTATATAGGATGAACACTGAAGCTTTCTTT.

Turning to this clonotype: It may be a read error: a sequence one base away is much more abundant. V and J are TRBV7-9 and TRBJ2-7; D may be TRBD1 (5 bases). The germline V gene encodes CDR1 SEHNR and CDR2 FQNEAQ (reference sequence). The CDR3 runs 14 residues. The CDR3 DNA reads TGTGCCAGCAGCTTGGGGCAGATCTCCTACGAGCAGCACTTC. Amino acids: CASSLGQISYEQHF.

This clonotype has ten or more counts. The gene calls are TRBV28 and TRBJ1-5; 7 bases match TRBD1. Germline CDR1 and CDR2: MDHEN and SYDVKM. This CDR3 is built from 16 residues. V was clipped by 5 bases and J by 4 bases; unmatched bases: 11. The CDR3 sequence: CASSLSGTVSNQPQHF. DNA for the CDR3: TGTGCCAGCAGTCTCTCCGGGACAGTCTCGAATCAGCCCCAGCATTTT.

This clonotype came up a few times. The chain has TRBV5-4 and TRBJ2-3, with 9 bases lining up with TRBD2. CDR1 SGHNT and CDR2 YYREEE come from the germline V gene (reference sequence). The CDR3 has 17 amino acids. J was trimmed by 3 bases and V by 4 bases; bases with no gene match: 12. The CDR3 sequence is CASSPGGRGRGTDTQYF. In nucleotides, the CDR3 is TGTGCCAGCAGCCCGGGAGGGCGCGGGAGGGGGACAGATACGCAGTATTTT.

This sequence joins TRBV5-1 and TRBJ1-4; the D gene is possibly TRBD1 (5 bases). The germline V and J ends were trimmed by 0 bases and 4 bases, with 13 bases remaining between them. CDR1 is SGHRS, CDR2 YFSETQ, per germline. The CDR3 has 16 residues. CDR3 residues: CASSLDATGGNEKLFF. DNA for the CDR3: TGCGCCAGCAGCTTGGACGCCACCGGGGGTAATGAAAAACTGTTTTTT. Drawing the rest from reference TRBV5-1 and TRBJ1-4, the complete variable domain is KAGVTQTPRYLIKTRGQQVTLSCSPISGHRSVSWYQQTPGQGLQFLFEYFSETQRNKGNFPGRFSGRQFSNSRSEMNVSTLELGDSALYLCASSLDATGGNEKLFFGSGTQLSVL.

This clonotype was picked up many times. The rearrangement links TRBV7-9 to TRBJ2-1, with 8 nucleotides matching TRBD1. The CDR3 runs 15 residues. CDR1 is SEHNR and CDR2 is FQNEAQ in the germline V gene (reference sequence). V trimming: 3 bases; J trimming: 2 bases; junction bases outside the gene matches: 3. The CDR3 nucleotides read TGTGCCAGCAGCTTCGGACAGGGACCCTACAATGAGCAGTTCTTC. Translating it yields CASSFGQGPYNEQFF.

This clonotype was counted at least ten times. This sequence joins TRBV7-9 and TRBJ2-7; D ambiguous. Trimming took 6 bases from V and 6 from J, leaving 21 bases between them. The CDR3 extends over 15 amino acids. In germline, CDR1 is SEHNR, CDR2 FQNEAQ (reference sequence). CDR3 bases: TGTGCCAGCAGTTCTGGGGTCCTCCAATCGGGCGAGCAGTACTTC. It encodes CASSSGVLQSGEQYF. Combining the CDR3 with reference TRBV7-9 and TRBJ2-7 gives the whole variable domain DTGVSQNPRHKITKRGQNVTFRCDPISEHNRLYWYRQTLGQGPEFLTYFQNEAQLEKSRLLSDRFSAERPKGSFSTLEIQRTEQGDSAMYLCASSSGVLQSGEQYFGPGTRLTVT.

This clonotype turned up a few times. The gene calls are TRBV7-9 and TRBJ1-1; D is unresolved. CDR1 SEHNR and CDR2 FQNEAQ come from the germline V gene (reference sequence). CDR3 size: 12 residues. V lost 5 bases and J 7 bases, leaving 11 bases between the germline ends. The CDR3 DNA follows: TGTGCCAGCAGCCCCCGGCCTTTTGAAGCTTTCTTT. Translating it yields CASSPRPFEAFF.

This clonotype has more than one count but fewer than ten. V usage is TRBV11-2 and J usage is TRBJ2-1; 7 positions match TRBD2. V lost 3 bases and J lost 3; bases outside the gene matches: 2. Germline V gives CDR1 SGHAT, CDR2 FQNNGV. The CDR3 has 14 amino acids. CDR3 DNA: TGTGCCAGCAGCTTGGGAGGGGACTACAATGAGCAGTTCTTC. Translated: CASSLGGDYNEQFF.

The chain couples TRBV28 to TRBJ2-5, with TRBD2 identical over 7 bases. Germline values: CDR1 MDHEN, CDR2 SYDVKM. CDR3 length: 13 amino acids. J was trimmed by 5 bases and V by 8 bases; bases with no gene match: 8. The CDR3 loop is CASLPSGVETQYF. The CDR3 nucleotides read TGTGCCAGCCTTCCCAGCGGGGTTGAGACCCAGTACTTC.

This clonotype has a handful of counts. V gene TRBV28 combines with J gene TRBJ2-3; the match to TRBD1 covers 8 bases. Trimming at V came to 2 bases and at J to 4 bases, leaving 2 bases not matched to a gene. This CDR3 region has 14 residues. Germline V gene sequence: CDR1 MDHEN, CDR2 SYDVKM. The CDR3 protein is CASSLPGGADTQYF. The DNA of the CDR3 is TGTGCCAGCAGTTTACCAGGGGGCGCAGATACGCAGTATTTT.

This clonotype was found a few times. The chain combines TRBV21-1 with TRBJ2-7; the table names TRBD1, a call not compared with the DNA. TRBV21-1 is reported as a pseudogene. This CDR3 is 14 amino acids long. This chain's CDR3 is CASSKTRGKYEQYF. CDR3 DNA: TGTGCCAGCAGCAAAACCAGGGGCAAGTACGAGCAGTACTTC.

In nucleotides, the CDR3 is TGTGCCAGCAGTTTAGGGCCATTCGCTACCAAAAACATTCAGTACTTC. Protein product: CASSLGPFATKNIQYF. The chain recombines TRBV28 with TRBJ2-4; D is undetermined. Germline V CDR1 and CDR2: MDHEN, SYDVKM. CDR3 size: 16 residues. The V end was cut by 2 bases, the J end by 2 bases, with 13 bases between.

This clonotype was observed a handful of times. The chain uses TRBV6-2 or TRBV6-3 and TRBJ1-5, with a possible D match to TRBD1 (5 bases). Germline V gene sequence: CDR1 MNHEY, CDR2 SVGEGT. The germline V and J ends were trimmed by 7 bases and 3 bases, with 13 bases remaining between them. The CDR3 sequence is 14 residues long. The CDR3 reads CASTRGALNQPQHF. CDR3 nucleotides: TGTGCCAGCACTCGCGGGGCCCTCAATCAGCCCCAGCATTTT.

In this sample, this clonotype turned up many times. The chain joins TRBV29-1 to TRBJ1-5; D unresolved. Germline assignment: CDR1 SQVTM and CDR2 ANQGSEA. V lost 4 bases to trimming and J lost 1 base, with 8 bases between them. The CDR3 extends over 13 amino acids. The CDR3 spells CSVVVSSNQPQHF. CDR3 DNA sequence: TGCAGCGTTGTTGTATCGAGCAATCAGCCCCAGCATTTT.

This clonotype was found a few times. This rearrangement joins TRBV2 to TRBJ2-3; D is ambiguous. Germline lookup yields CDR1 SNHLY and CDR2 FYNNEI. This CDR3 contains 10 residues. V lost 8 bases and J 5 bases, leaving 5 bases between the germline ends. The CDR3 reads CASLEDTQYF. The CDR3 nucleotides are TGTGCCAGCCTTGAAGATACGCAGTATTTT. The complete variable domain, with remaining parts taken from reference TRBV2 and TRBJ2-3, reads EPEVTQTPSHQVTQMGQEVILRCVPISNHLYFYWYRQILGQKVEFLVSFYNNEISEKSEIFDDQFSVERPDGSNFTLKIRSTKLEDSAMYFCASLEDTQYFGPGTRLTVL.

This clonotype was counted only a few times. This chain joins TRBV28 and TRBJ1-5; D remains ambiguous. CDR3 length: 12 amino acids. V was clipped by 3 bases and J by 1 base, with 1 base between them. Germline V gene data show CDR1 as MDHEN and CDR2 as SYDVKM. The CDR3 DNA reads TGTGCCAGCAGTTTCAGCAATCAGCCCCAGCATTTT. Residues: CASSFSNQPQHF. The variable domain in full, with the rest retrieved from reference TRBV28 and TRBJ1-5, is DVKVTQSSRYLVKRTGEKVFLECVQDMDHENMFWYRQDPGLGLRLIYFSYDVKMKEKGDIPEGYSVSREKKERFSLILESASTNQTSMYLCASSFSNQPQHFGDGTRLSIL.

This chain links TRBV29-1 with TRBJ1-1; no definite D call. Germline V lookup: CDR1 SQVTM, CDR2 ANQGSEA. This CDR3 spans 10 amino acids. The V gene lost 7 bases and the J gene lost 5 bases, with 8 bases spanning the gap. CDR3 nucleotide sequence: TGCAGCGCCGGGTTTACTGAAGCTTTCTTT. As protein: CSAGFTEAFF.

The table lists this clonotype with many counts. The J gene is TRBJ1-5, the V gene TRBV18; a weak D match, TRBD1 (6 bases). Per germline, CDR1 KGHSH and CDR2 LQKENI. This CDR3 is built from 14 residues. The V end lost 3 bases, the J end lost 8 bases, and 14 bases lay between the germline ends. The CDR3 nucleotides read TGTGCCAGCTCACCCCGAGGGGGATCGGAGCCCCAGCATTTT. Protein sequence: CASSPRGGSEPQHF.

Here the CDR3 reads CASSLVAGFTKNIQYF. The CDR3, as DNA: TGTGCCAGCAGTTTAGTAGCGGGATTTACCAAAAACATTCAGTACTTC. The J gene is TRBJ2-4, the V gene TRBV28; 8 bases are a match to TRBD2. Per the germline V gene, CDR1 is MDHEN and CDR2 is SYDVKM. This CDR3 has 16 residues. Trimming at V came to 2 bases and at J to 2 bases, leaving 5 bases not matched to a gene.

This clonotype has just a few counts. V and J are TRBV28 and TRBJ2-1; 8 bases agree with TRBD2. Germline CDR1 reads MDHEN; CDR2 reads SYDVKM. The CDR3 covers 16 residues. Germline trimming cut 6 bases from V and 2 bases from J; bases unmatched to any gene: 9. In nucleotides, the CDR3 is TGTGCCAGCAGCTTTACCCAAGCGGGGGCCTACAATGAGCAGTTCTTC. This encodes CASSFTQAGAYNEQFF.

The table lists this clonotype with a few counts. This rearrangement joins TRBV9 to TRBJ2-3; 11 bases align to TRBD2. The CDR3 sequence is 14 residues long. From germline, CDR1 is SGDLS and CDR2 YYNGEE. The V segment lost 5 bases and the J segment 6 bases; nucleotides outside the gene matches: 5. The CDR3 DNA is TGTGCCAGCAGTTTACTAGCGGGAGCTGATACGCAGTATTTT. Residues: CASSLLAGADTQYF.

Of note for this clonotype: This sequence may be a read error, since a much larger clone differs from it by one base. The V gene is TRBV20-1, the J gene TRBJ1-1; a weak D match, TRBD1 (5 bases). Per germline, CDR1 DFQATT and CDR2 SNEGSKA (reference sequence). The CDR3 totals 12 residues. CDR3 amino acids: CSASPGGTGAFF. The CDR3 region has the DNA TGCAGTGCATCCCCCGGCGGGACTGGAGCTTTCTTT.

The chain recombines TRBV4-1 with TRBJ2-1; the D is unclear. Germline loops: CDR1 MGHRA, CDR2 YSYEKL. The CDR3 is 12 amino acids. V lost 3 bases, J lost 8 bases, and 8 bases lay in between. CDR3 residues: CASSHRWDEQFF. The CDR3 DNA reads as TGCGCCAGCAGCCACAGGTGGGATGAGCAGTTCTTC.

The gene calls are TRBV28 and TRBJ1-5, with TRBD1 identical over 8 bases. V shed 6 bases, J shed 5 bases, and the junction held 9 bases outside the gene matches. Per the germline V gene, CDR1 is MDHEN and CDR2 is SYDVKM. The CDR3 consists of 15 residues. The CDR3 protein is CASRETGGRHQPQHF. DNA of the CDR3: TGTGCCAGCAGGGAAACAGGGGGGAGGCATCAGCCCCAGCATTTT.

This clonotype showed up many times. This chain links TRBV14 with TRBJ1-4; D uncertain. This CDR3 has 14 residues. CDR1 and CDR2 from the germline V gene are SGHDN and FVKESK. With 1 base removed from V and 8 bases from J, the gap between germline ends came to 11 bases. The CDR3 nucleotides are TGTGCCAGCAGCCAAGGAGTTGGACGCGAAAAACTGTTTTTT. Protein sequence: CASSQGVGREKLFF.

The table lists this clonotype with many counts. Here the CDR3 reads CASSFFMDNYGYTF. The CDR3 DNA sequence: TGTGCCAGCAGCTTCTTCATGGATAACTATGGCTACACCTTC. The chain combines TRBV7-2 with TRBJ1-2; unclear D gene. CDR1 is SGHTA, CDR2 FQGNSA, per germline. The CDR3 consists of 14 residues. V was clipped by 3 bases and J by 1 base, with 9 bases between them.

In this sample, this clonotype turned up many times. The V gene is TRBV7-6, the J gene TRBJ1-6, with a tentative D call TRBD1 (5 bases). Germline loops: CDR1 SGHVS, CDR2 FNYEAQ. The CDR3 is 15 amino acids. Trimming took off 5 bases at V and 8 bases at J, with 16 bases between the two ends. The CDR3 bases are TGTGCCAGCAGCCAGGGAGGCCGGTTTGATTCACCCCTCCACTTT. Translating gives CASSQGGRFDSPLHF.

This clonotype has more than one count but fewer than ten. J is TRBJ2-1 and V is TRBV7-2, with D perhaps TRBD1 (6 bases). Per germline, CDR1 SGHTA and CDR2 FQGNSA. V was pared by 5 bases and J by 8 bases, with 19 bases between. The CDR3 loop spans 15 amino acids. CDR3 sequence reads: CASSKGGQVLYEQFF. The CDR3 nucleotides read TGTGCCAGCAGCAAAGGGGGTCAGGTATTATATGAGCAGTTCTTC.